This T cell receptor beta chain was sequenced for a study of cytomegalovirus exposure and HLA in healthy donors. Findings of the study overall: Per a prior analysis, the majority of TCR beta V segments were productive roughly 87% or roughly 30% of the time. 87-base-pair reads could not separate some V segments, including TRBV6-2 and TRBV6-3. As a later analysis revealed, most CMV-associated TCR beta chains appeared HLA-restricted. Listed as cytomegalovirus-associated were about 160 TCR beta chains.

To note about this clone: Antigen: not known.

Use of 60 Vbeta and 13 Jbeta primers characterized the PCR. TCRdb's table, derived via immunoSEQ multiplex PCR, lists solely in-frame clones and lacks some. The table includes around 140,000 clones, roughly 9% detected once. This CDR3 region has 13 residues. The V and J ends lost 4 bases and 7 bases respectively, with 14 bases between them. Germline V gene sequence: CDR1 SGHTA, CDR2 FQGNSA. The clonotype was recovered from a middle-aged woman in good health and CMV-seropositive. The chain has TRBV7-2 and TRBJ2-7; D is possibly TRBD2 (7 bases). Sequencing was performed on PBMCs. The chain's CDR3 is CASSSAGAGEQYF. In DNA form, the CDR3 reads TGTGCCAGCAGCTCGGCGGGGGCGGGGGAGCAGTACTTC.